The T cell receptor (beta chain) under discussion was sequenced for a study of T cell clonotyping in hematopoietic cell transplantation. TCRdb's copy holds only in-frame clones and misses some; the assay was immunoSEQ multiplex PCR. The sample carries approximately 25,000 clones, roughly 82% recorded once. Findings and caveats of the study: Without cell sorting, CD4 versus CD8 contributions remain unresolved.

With respect to this clone: Its specificity is not known.

The CDR3 loop spans 15 amino acids. The germline V gene encodes CDR1 SEHNR and CDR2 FQNEAQ (reference sequence). V was trimmed by 4 bases and J by 3 bases, leaving 16 bases between them. Time point: recipient sample about 28 days before transplant, after cytoreduction. Samples: about 28 days before transplant, then days 30, 100 and 180 after. The sequence derives from a woman aged 55-69 years with acute myeloid leukemia. Some clones in this sample may be carry-over from other donors' samples. Source: peripheral blood mononuclear cells, taken before stem cell transplant. The chain combines TRBV7-9 with TRBJ2-7; perhaps TRBD2 as D (5 bases). The CDR3 nucleotides read TGTGCCAGCAGCTCAGACAAGCGGATGCTCTACGAGCAGTACTTC. Translated: CASSSDKRMLYEQYF.